Following are 24 T cell receptor beta chains from one sample sequenced in a study of T cell responses to AZD1222 COVID-19 vaccine. Clones were sequenced by immunoSEQ multiplex PCR, and TCRdb holds only the in-frame ones, with some missing. The sample carries 120,000 to 150,000 clones, 90% to 95% recorded once. Sequencing was performed on peripheral blood, taken on day 0 of MenACWY control vaccination. The receptor set was obtained from an adult in good health.

V gene TRBV4-2 combines with J gene TRBJ2-2; D possibly corresponds to TRBD2 (6 bases). The V end was cut by 3 bases, the J end by 6 bases, with 17 bases between. This CDR3 region has 16 residues. In germline, CDR1 is LGHNA, CDR2 YNFKEQ. CDR3 amino acids: CASSQAVGTGAGELFF. The CDR3 bases are TGTGCCAGCAGCCAGGCGGTGGGGACTGGGGCCGGGGAGCTGTTTTTT.

The CDR3, as DNA: TGCGCCAGCAGCTCCGGGGCAGCAAAAGAGACCCAGTACTTC. It is translated as CASSSGAAKETQYF. The chain employs TRBV5-1 and TRBJ2-5, with D perhaps assigned TRBD1 or TRBD2 (5 bases each). Trimming removed 3 bases from V and 3 bases from J, with 12 bases in between. Germline V gene data show CDR1 as SGHRS and CDR2 as YFSETQ. The CDR3 extends over 14 amino acids.

The rearrangement uses TRBV18 and TRBJ1-3; D gene uncertain. The V gene lost 2 bases and the J gene lost 2 bases, with 10 bases spanning the gap. Per germline, CDR1 KGHSH and CDR2 LQKENI. CDR3 length equals 15 residues. The CDR3 loop reads CASSPVQNPGNTIYF. The CDR3 nucleotides read TGTGCCAGCTCACCAGTTCAGAACCCTGGAAACACCATATATTTT.

This sequence joins TRBV5-1 and TRBJ1-6; D gene uncertain. This CDR3 comprises 16 residues. CDR1 and CDR2 from the germline V gene are SGHRS and YFSETQ. Trimming left V 0 bases short and J 3 bases short, with 10 bases between. In DNA, the CDR3 is TGCGCCAGCAGCTTGGGTAGCGGCGACTATAATTCACCCCTCCACTTT. Amino acids: CASSLGSGDYNSPLHF.

This clone is a singleton in its sample. The rearrangement links TRBV6-5 to TRBJ1-1, with D unclear. The CDR3 totals 15 residues. Trimming removed 2 bases at V and 1 base at J, with 11 bases between. Germline V gene sequence: CDR1 MNHEY, CDR2 SVGAGI. The CDR3 bases are TGTGCCAGCAGTTACGGATTCACTGGGAACACTGAAGCTTTCTTT. Protein sequence: CASSYGFTGNTEAFF.

V and J are TRBV7-3 and TRBJ2-2, with D perhaps TRBD1 (6 bases). The germline V gene encodes CDR1 SGHTA and CDR2 FQGTGA. The germline V and J ends were trimmed by 3 bases and 3 bases, with 8 bases remaining between them. This CDR3 comprises 14 residues. The CDR3 DNA sequence: TGTGCCAGCAGCTTGGACAGCTACACCGGGGAGCTGTTTTTT. Translated, it gives CASSLDSYTGELFF.

The V call is TRBV10-3, the J call TRBJ2-5; a possible D gene is TRBD2 (5 bases). Germline V lookup: CDR1 ENHRY, CDR2 SYGVKD. The CDR3 covers 13 residues. Trimming cost V 10 bases and J 4 bases, with 16 bases left between them. CDR3 coding DNA: TGTGCCAGCGCCGGGGTGGCGGGAGAGACCCAGTACTTC. This translates into CASAGVAGETQYF.

The genes are TRBV2 and TRBJ2-7; 11 bases align to TRBD1. V lost 6 bases, J lost 5 bases, and 9 bases stayed unmatched. This CDR3 contains 15 residues. The germline V gene encodes CDR1 SNHLY and CDR2 FYNNEI. CDR3 DNA sequence: TGTGCCAGCAGGAGCCGGGACAGGGGGTTCCACGAGCAGTACTTC. This encodes CASRSRDRGFHEQYF.

V gene TRBV12-3 or TRBV12-4 combines with J gene TRBJ1-5; D gene ambiguous. V was trimmed by 1 base and J by 9 bases, leaving 7 bases between them. The CDR3 runs to 12 residues. For the CDR3, the DNA is TGTGCCAGCAGTTTAGGTAGGCGGCCCCAGCATTTT. This codes for CASSLGRRPQHF.

This clone was seen a single time. The chain uses TRBV14 and TRBJ1-1, with D hard to call. This CDR3 region has 15 residues. In germline, CDR1 is SGHDN, CDR2 FVKESK. Trimming left V 0 bases short and J 6 bases short, with 14 bases between. The CDR3 sequence is CASSQEREGAPEAFF. CDR3 sequence (DNA): TGTGCCAGCAGCCAAGAAAGGGAGGGAGCGCCTGAAGCTTTCTTT.

CDR3 sequence (DNA): TGTGCCATTCCCGGGACAGGGGGCTCGGACTACGAGCAGTACTTC. This translates into CAIPGTGGSDYEQYF. The chain links TRBV2 to TRBJ2-7; 12 bases fit TRBD1. V gave up 10 bases and J gave up 3 bases; unmatched junction bases: 10. The CDR3 is 15 residues long. The germline V gene has CDR1 SNHLY and CDR2 FYNNEI.

The V call is TRBV4-1, the J call TRBJ1-6; D ambiguous. With 0 bases removed from V and 14 bases from J, the gap between germline ends came to 5 bases. Per germline, CDR1 MGHRA and CDR2 YSYEKL. The CDR3 consists of 11 residues. The DNA of the CDR3 is TGCGCCAGCAGCCAAGAAGGGTCCCTCCACTTT. As protein: CASSQEGSLHF.

As to this clone: Mismatch with germline at one junction end may stem from a read error. V and J are TRBV9 and TRBJ1-2, with D unresolved. Germline lookup yields CDR1 SGDLS and CDR2 YYNGEE. There are 11 residues in the CDR3. CDR3 in amino acids: CASSVEGNCAF. CDR3 nucleotides: TGTGCCAGCAGCGTAGAAGGGAACTGCGCCTTC.

This clone was recorded once. J is TRBJ1-2 and V is TRBV28; 8 positions agree with TRBD1. There are 14 residues in the CDR3. The V gene's germline CDR1 is MDHEN and CDR2 SYDVKM. V lost 2 bases, J lost 4 bases, and 3 bases stayed unmatched. The CDR3 protein is CASSLHTGGYGYTF. The CDR3 bases are TGTGCCAGCAGTTTACATACAGGGGGCTATGGCTACACCTTC.

V usage is TRBV12-5 and J usage is TRBJ2-7; 8 bases are a match to TRBD1. Germline loops: CDR1 LGHNT, CDR2 FRNRAP. V lost 0 bases to trimming and J lost 3 bases; unmatched junction nucleotides: 10. The CDR3 is 17 amino acids. CDR3 nucleotide sequence: TGTGCTAGTGGTTTGGTTTACCGGGACAGGCGGGACTACGAGCAGTACTTC. It encodes CASGLVYRDRRDYEQYF.

The chain joins TRBV9 to TRBJ1-3; maybe TRBD1 (5 bases). The CDR3 loop spans 15 amino acids. The germline CDR1 and CDR2 sequences are SGDLS and YYNGEE. Trimming removed 3 bases from V and 0 bases from J, with 10 bases in between. The CDR3 coding sequence is TGTGCCAGCAGCGGCCACAGGTTCTCTGGAAACACCATATATTTT. This gives the protein CASSGHRFSGNTIYF.

V and J are TRBV6-5 and TRBJ1-4, with 9 bases identical to TRBD1. CDR3 length equals 16 residues. The V segment lost 2 bases and the J segment 7 bases; nucleotides outside the gene matches: 8. The germline V gene has CDR1 MNHEY and CDR2 SVGAGI. For the CDR3, the DNA is TGTGCCAGCAGTTACGGGTCCGGGACAGGGTCTGAAAAACTGTTTTTT. Amino acids: CASSYGSGTGSEKLFF.

V gene TRBV27 combines with J gene TRBJ1-5; 7 bases are shared with TRBD1. This CDR3 comprises 14 residues. Losses at the gene ends were 5 bases for V and 2 bases for J; bases not matched to a gene: 3. CDR1 is MNHEY and CDR2 is SMNVEV in the germline V gene (reference sequence). This chain's CDR3 is CASSHGQGNQPQHF. CDR3 bases: TGTGCCAGCAGTCACGGACAGGGCAATCAGCCCCAGCATTTT.

The chain employs TRBV28 and TRBJ1-1, with a possible D match to TRBD1 (5 bases). Germline CDR1 is MDHEN and CDR2 is SYDVKM. Trimming stripped 3 bases from V and 2 bases from J, with 10 bases between. CDR3 length equals 14 residues. The CDR3 protein is CASSFQGFNTEAFF. The CDR3 DNA reads TGTGCCAGCAGTTTTCAGGGTTTTAACACTGAAGCTTTCTTT.

This chain joins TRBV9 and TRBJ2-6; D gene uncertain. V was clipped by 0 bases and J by 4 bases, with 14 bases between them. The CDR3 is 17 residues long. Germline V gene data show CDR1 as SGDLS and CDR2 as YYNGEE. CDR3 coding DNA: TGTGCCAGCAGCGTAGGGGCAGCTTTCACGGGGGCCAACGTCCTGACTTTC. Its protein is CASSVGAAFTGANVLTF.

The chain carries TRBV5-6 and TRBJ1-4; D is perhaps TRBD1 (6 bases). CDR3 size: 15 residues. The germline V and J ends were trimmed by 0 bases and 7 bases, with 13 bases remaining between them. Germline values: CDR1 SGHDT, CDR2 YYEEEE. CDR3 sequence reads: CASSLGGQGGEKLFF. The CDR3 coding sequence is TGTGCCAGCAGCTTGGGGGGGCAGGGAGGTGAAAAACTGTTTTTT.

The rearrangement links TRBV29-1 to TRBJ1-2, with D unclear. The CDR3 runs 12 residues. Germline loops: CDR1 SQVTM, CDR2 ANQGSEA. V lost 3 bases and J 0 bases, leaving 5 bases between the germline ends. DNA for the CDR3: TGCAGCGTTGACGGTCCTAACTATGGCTACACCTTC. Encoded protein: CSVDGPNYGYTF.

The chain employs TRBV6-1 and TRBJ1-5, with D possibly being TRBD1 (6 bases). Trimming left V 2 bases short and J 5 bases short, with 16 bases between. The CDR3 sequence is 16 residues long. CDR1 and CDR2 (germline): MNHNS, SASEGT. For the CDR3, the DNA is TGTGCCAGCAGTGAAAGGGGGGGGAGTCCGGATCAGCCCCAGCATTTT. Protein: CASSERGGSPDQPQHF.

The chain has TRBV6-6 and TRBJ1-6, with D hard to call. The CDR3 is 16 amino acids. V lost 2 bases and J lost 11, with 19 bases in between. Germline loops: CDR1 MNHNY, CDR2 SVGAGI (reference sequence). CDR3 protein: CASSYKTADRLAPLHF. CDR3 in DNA: TGTGCCAGCAGTTACAAGACTGCTGACCGCCTGGCACCCCTCCACTTT.